The clone carrying this T cell receptor beta chain was recorded once. This record belongs to a study of blood T cell repertoires in COVID-19. The V end was cut by 4 bases, the J end by 1 base, with 11 bases between. Germline V CDR1 and CDR2: SGHRS, YFSETQ. The CDR3 contains 14 residues. Only in-frame clones appear in the TCRdb table, and some are missing; sequencing was by immunoSEQ multiplex PCR. Here the sample spans around 300,000 clones, about nine tenths being singletons. The material sequenced was peripheral blood. The TCR originated in a middle-aged woman who had recovered from COVID-19. The J gene is TRBJ2-5, the V gene TRBV5-1; no clear D gene. The CDR3 nucleotides are TGCGCCAGCAGCCAACCCGGTGCCCAAGAGACCCAGTACTTC. This codes for CASSQPGAQETQYF.